A selection of T cell receptor beta chains follows, all from one sample in a study of human T cells and chemical hapten exposure. TCRdb used MiXCR to reprocess the RACE reads, holding one entry per CDR3 protein. The sample lists about 120,000 distinct CDR3 sequences; about 13% were seen once. The sample consisted of whole blood, taken in connection with sensitization to the hapten diphenylcyclopropenone (DPC). These receptors were taken from a man younger than 35 with alopecia areata. Some clones in this sample may be carry-over from other donors' samples. CDR3s leave out the opening cysteine and the closing phenylalanine or tryptophan. Fields, in order: D gene, V gene, CDR3 protein. A D gene is named only where the DNA matches it firmly.

D gene: NA; V gene: TRBV11-2; CDR3 protein: ASSLDQAVSETQY
D gene: NA; V gene: TRBV11-2; CDR3 protein: ASRPTSGNTIY
D gene: NA; V gene: TRBV10-3; CDR3 protein: AIRMDASTDTQY
D gene: TRBD1; V gene: TRBV7-2; CDR3 protein: ASSIDRAFYNEQF
D gene: NA; V gene: TRBV18; CDR3 protein: ASSPRTELF
D gene: NA; V gene: TRBV12-5; CDR3 protein: ASGTDVGTEAF
D gene: NA; V gene: TRBV28; CDR3 protein: ASSSHRTNQPQH
D gene: NA; V gene: TRBV9; CDR3 protein: ASSVAGEGYNEQF
D gene: NA; V gene: TRBV4-1; CDR3 protein: ASSPNELNTEAF
D gene: TRBD2; V gene: TRBV6-2/TRBV6-3; CDR3 protein: ASRSPAGGYNEQF
D gene: NA; V gene: TRBV4-1; CDR3 protein: ASSQVNSDNSPLH
D gene: NA; V gene: TRBV12-3/TRBV12-4; CDR3 protein: ASRGPDGWF
D gene: NA; V gene: TRBV9; CDR3 protein: ASSGPQETQY
D gene: NA; V gene: TRBV20-1; CDR3 protein: SARIARRSGNTIY
D gene: TRBD1; V gene: TRBV29-1; CDR3 protein: SVGTGFTGELF
D gene: NA; V gene: TRBV28; CDR3 protein: ASSSGELF
D gene: NA; V gene: TRBV28; CDR3 protein: ASSSTAAYEQY
D gene: TRBD1; V gene: TRBV12-5; CDR3 protein: ASGLGPPDRVNTGELF
D gene: NA; V gene: TRBV9; CDR3 protein: ASSVSGATDTQY
D gene: NA; V gene: TRBV28; CDR3 protein: ASITAGSGNTIY
D gene: TRBD1; V gene: TRBV7-2; CDR3 protein: ASSLVPGQDRSSPLH
D gene: TRBD1; V gene: TRBV27; CDR3 protein: ASGDFRDRQLYEQY
D gene: NA; V gene: TRBV12-3/TRBV12-4; CDR3 protein: ASSLRDLAGTDTQY
D gene: TRBD1; V gene: TRBV10-3; CDR3 protein: AIRQGPANTEAF
D gene: NA; V gene: TRBV21-1; CDR3 protein: ASTGIGCDSYNSPLH
D gene: NA; V gene: TRBV6-2/TRBV6-3; CDR3 protein: ASTPYRVSWTGELF
D gene: NA; V gene: TRBV4-1; CDR3 protein: ASSQEWVGEAKDHAQY
D gene: NA; V gene: TRBV6-5; CDR3 protein: ASSERTAMNTEAF
D gene: NA; V gene: TRBV6-2/TRBV6-3; CDR3 protein: ASSYAQGNPGELF
D gene: NA; V gene: TRBV28; CDR3 protein: ASKGSYEQY
D gene: NA; V gene: TRBV11-2; CDR3 protein: ASSLVGRRANVLT
D gene: NA; V gene: TRBV7-2; CDR3 protein: ASSLTGGRVVAGELF
D gene: NA; V gene: TRBV18; CDR3 protein: ASSPPSLTGELF
D gene: NA; V gene: TRBV11-2; CDR3 protein: ASSLARGRENIQY
D gene: TRBD2; V gene: TRBV29-1; CDR3 protein: SGIRTSGAPMKF
D gene: TRBD1; V gene: TRBV18; CDR3 protein: ASSSHRGNEQF
D gene: TRBD1; V gene: TRBV4-3; CDR3 protein: ASSHSQGSYEQY
D gene: TRBD2; V gene: TRBV4-1; CDR3 protein: ASSPSPGTSGTYEQY
D gene: NA; V gene: TRBV4-3; CDR3 protein: ASSQVIGVRTDTQY
D gene: NA; V gene: TRBV7-9; CDR3 protein: ASSFSGPYGYT
D gene: NA; V gene: TRBV5-1; CDR3 protein: ASSSYGEQF
D gene: NA; V gene: TRBV6-4; CDR3 protein: ASSDSGSNSGANVLT
D gene: TRBD1; V gene: TRBV6-2/TRBV6-3; CDR3 protein: ASRRQGHPTDTQY
D gene: NA; V gene: TRBV29-1; CDR3 protein: SVASGGRATEAF